These 21 T cell receptor beta chains came from one sample sequenced in a study of T cells in Graves' hyperthyroidism and ophthalmopathy. The investigators amplified TCR beta CDR3 regions from RNA transcripts. A set of HTBI primers served as the primers for a first-round RT-PCR of the TCR CDR3. One entry per CDR3 protein results from TCRdb running MiXCR on the multiplex PCR reads. This table holds around 700,000 distinct CDR3 sequences, approximately 40% found once. The sample consisted of blood. These TCRs come from a middle-aged woman with Graves' hyperthyroidism.

Comments on this clonotype: A much larger clone differs by one base, so this may be a read error. The conserved phenylalanine or tryptophan normally closing the CDR3 is absent here, so this likely arose from a read error. The rearrangement uses TRBV7-9 and TRBJ2-2; D is uncertain. Germline V gene lookup returns CDR1 SEHNR and CDR2 FQNEAQ (reference sequence). The CDR3 is 14 residues long. V was trimmed by 2 bases and J by 7 bases, leaving 11 bases between them. Here the CDR3 reads CASSLTHVGGELFL. The DNA for the CDR3 is TGTGCCAGCAGCTTAACTCACGTGGGCGGGGAGCTGTTTCTT.

This clonotype has a count of ten or more. This chain joins TRBV20-1 and TRBJ1-2; 10 positions match TRBD1. The V and J ends lost 5 bases and 8 bases, in that order; junction bases with no gene match: 8. Germline CDR1 is DFQATT and CDR2 is SNEGSKA (reference sequence). The CDR3 covers 13 residues. In DNA form, the CDR3 reads TGCAGTGCTGGGGGAGGACAGGGGGAGGGCTACACCTTC. Encoded protein: CSAGGGQGEGYTF.

This clonotype was detected ten times or more. V gene TRBV7-8 combines with J gene TRBJ1-5; 7 nucleotides agree with TRBD1. The V gene end was trimmed by 5 bases and the J gene end by 7 bases; junction bases not matched to a gene: 8. The CDR3 sequence is 14 residues long. In germline, CDR1 is SGHVS, CDR2 FQNEAQ. The DNA of the CDR3 is TGTGCCAGCAGCCTGACAGGGATCGGGCAGCCCCAGCATTTT. This gives the protein CASSLTGIGQPQHF.

The CDR3 DNA reads as TGCGCCAGCAGCTGGGGGGGATCGTACCAAGAGACCCAGTACTTC. Its translation: CASSWGGSYQETQYF. The chain links TRBV5-1 to TRBJ2-5; 7 nucleotides line up with TRBD2. The CDR3 consists of 15 residues. Germline assignment: CDR1 SGHRS and CDR2 YFSETQ. J was trimmed by 0 bases and V by 3 bases; bases with no gene match: 5. Looking up the rest from reference TRBV5-1 and TRBJ2-5 gives the full variable domain: KAGVTQTPRYLIKTRGQQVTLSCSPISGHRSVSWYQQTPGQGLQFLFEYFSETQRNKGNFPGRFSGRQFSNSRSEMNVSTLELGDSALYLCASSWGGSYQETQYFGPGTRLLVL.

The chain employs TRBV2 and TRBJ2-7; 9 nucleotides align to TRBD1. The V and J ends lost 1 base and 6 bases, in that order; junction bases with no gene match: 4. Germline V gives CDR1 SNHLY, CDR2 FYNNEI. This CDR3 has 14 amino acids. The CDR3 nucleotides read TGTGCCAGCAGTGAAGGGACAGGGGAGACCGAGCAGTACTTC. Its translation is CASSEGTGETEQYF.

This chain uses TRBV7-2 with TRBJ2-2, with 9 positions matching TRBD1. With 5 bases clipped from V and 3 bases from J, the junction kept 4 bases outside the gene matches. Germline CDR1 is SGHTA and CDR2 is FQGNSA. The CDR3 totals 15 residues. Here the CDR3 DNA reads TGTGCCAGCAGCAAGACAGGGGGGGACACCGGGGAGCTGTTTTTT. Protein product: CASSKTGGDTGELFF.

Comment on this clonotype: A junction end diverges from the germline sequence, so it may reflect a read error. This chain joins TRBV7-2 and TRBJ1-4; D perhaps matches TRBD1 (5 bases). CDR1 and CDR2 (germline): SGHTA, FQGNSA. This CDR3 is built from 15 residues. In DNA, the CDR3 is TGTGCCAACAGCTTACCCGGGACGGCGCTGGGAAAACTGTTTTTT. It specifies CANSLPGTALGKLFF.

As regards this clonotype: Just one base apart from a much larger clone, this may be a read error. The rearrangement links TRBV5-4 to TRBJ1-1; D unresolved. The CDR3 is 14 residues long. Germline V gene data show CDR1 as SGHNT and CDR2 as YYREEE (reference sequence). The ends were cut back, 2 bases at V and 4 bases at J, with 12 bases in the middle. This chain's CDR3 is CASSFGVRSTEAFF. DNA of the CDR3: TGTGCCAGCAGCTTTGGTGTGAGGAGCACTGAAGCTTTCTTT.

The CDR3 DNA reads TGTGCTAGAGCGCTACAGGGGCTGAACACTGAAGCTTTCTTT. This gives the protein CARALQGLNTEAFF. V is TRBV19 and J is TRBJ1-1, with 7 nucleotides matching TRBD1. From germline, CDR1 is LNHDA and CDR2 SQIVND (reference sequence). The CDR3 extends over 14 amino acids.

This chain joins TRBV2 and TRBJ1-1; D is ambiguous. The germline gives CDR1 SNHLY, CDR2 FYNNEI. V was cut by 4 bases and J by 6 bases, with 18 bases left in between. The CDR3 contains 15 residues. CDR3 nucleotides: TGTGCCAGCAGTGTTGGTGGAGTTTGGGGTCCTGAAGCTTTCTTT. Protein sequence: CASSVGGVWGPEAFF.

A few counts support this clonotype. The V gene is TRBV7-9, the J gene TRBJ1-1; TRBD1 matches 7 bases. The CDR3 sequence is 14 residues long. Germline lookup yields CDR1 SEHNR and CDR2 FQNEAQ (reference sequence). V shed 5 bases, J shed 5 bases, and the junction held 8 bases outside the gene matches. The CDR3 loop reads CASSLTGLVTEAFF. The CDR3 nucleotides are TGTGCCAGCAGCCTGACAGGGTTAGTGACTGAAGCTTTCTTT.

This rearrangement joins TRBV6-5 to TRBJ1-5; D possibly corresponds to TRBD1 (5 bases). This CDR3 comprises 14 residues. The germline V gene encodes CDR1 MNHEY and CDR2 SVGAGI. V lost 5 bases, J lost 5 bases, and 13 bases lay in between. The CDR3 reads CASSGVGGDQPQHF. CDR3 bases: TGTGCCAGCAGTGGCGTCGGGGGGGATCAGCCCCAGCATTTT.

Comment on this clonotype: A much larger clone differs by one base, so this may be a read error. This chain uses TRBV7-2 with TRBJ2-7, with a tentative D call TRBD2 (6 bases). Trimming pared 1 base from V and 2 bases from J, leaving 15 bases between. There are 16 residues in the CDR3. The germline V gene has CDR1 SGHTA and CDR2 FQGNSA. CDR3 nucleotides: TGTGCCAGCAGCTTAGGCGGGACCGCGAATCCCTACGAGCAGTACTTC. This translates into CASSLGGTANPYEQYF.

Only a few counts were recorded for this clonotype. The chain recombines TRBV28 with TRBJ1-5; D call uncertain. CDR3 size: 14 residues. Trimming stripped 2 bases from V and 2 bases from J, with 7 bases between. Germline CDR1 reads MDHEN; CDR2 reads SYDVKM. As DNA, the CDR3 is TGTGCCAGCAGTTTACACCCAGGCAATCAGCCCCAGCATTTT. It specifies CASSLHPGNQPQHF.

The chain is built from TRBV12-3 or TRBV12-4 and TRBJ2-2, with TRBD1 identical over 7 bases. J lost 5 bases, V lost 6 bases, and 9 bases had no gene match. The CDR3 totals 15 residues. CDR3 coding DNA: TGTGCCAGCAGGTACTCCGGGACAGCAACCGGGGAGCTGTTTTTT. This codes for CASRYSGTATGELFF.

The chain carries TRBV7-2 and TRBJ1-4; D uncertain. CDR1 is SGHTA and CDR2 is FQGNSA in the germline V gene. V shed 5 bases and J shed 6 bases, with 13 bases lying between them. The CDR3 sequence is 14 residues long. CDR3: CASSHSGGDEKLFF. The CDR3 DNA reads as TGTGCCAGCAGCCATTCAGGCGGGGATGAAAAACTGTTTTTT.

The genes are TRBV10-2 and TRBJ1-1, with a possible D match to TRBD1 (6 bases). Trimming left V 2 bases short and J 4 bases short, with 8 bases between. The CDR3 covers 13 residues. The V gene's germline CDR1 is WSHSY and CDR2 SAAADI. The CDR3 bases are TGCGCCAGCAGTGAGATGGGGGCCACTGAAGCTTTCTTT. Translating gives CASSEMGATEAFF.

This clonotype has a count of ten or more. The chain combines TRBV7-9 with TRBJ1-2; TRBD1 matches at 7 bases. J lost 8 bases, V lost 5 bases, and 11 bases had no gene match. Germline V gene sequence: CDR1 SEHNR, CDR2 FQNEAQ (reference sequence). This CDR3 spans 14 amino acids. The CDR3 DNA sequence: TGTGCCAGCAGCGCGACGGCAGGGGGGGACGGCTACACCTTC. Translated: CASSATAGGDGYTF.

The gene calls are TRBV6-1 and TRBJ1-1; D is uncertain. There are 9 residues in the CDR3. Trimming took off 7 bases at V and 10 bases at J, with 7 bases between the two ends. CDR1 is MNHNS, CDR2 SASEGT, per germline. The CDR3 DNA reads TGTGCCAGCACCACGGGAGCTTTCTTT. Its translation is CASTTGAFF.

This clonotype came up many times. J is TRBJ1-5 and V is TRBV7-8, with a possible D match to TRBD1 (6 bases). The germline gives CDR1 SGHVS, CDR2 FQNEAQ. V was shortened by 5 bases and J by 0 bases, with 14 bases between the two germline ends. This CDR3 region has 16 residues. CDR3 DNA: TGTGCCAGCAGCCTTACGGGGGCATATAGCAATCAGCCCCAGCATTTT. It translates to CASSLTGAYSNQPQHF. Variable domain in full (rest from reference TRBV7-8 and TRBJ1-5): GAGVSQSPRYKVAKRGQDVALRCDPISGHVSLFWYQQALGQGPEFLTYFQNEAQLDKSGLPSDRFFAERPEGSVSTLKIQRTQQEDSAVYLCASSLTGAYSNQPQHFGDGTRLSIL.

Only a few counts were recorded for this clonotype. The CDR3 loop reads CASSPVGQGLWNSPLHF. CDR3 coding DNA: TGTGCCAGCAGCCCAGTTGGACAGGGATTATGGAATTCACCCCTCCACTTT. The chain recombines TRBV4-2 with TRBJ1-6, with TRBD1 matching over 8 bases. There are 17 residues in the CDR3. CDR1 LGHNA and CDR2 YNFKEQ come from the germline V gene. Germline trimming cut 4 bases from V and 7 bases from J; bases unmatched to any gene: 12.